The clone carrying this TCR beta chain appeared a few times. What it binds is not known. As to time point: pre-sensitization, week 0. Treatment of the sample: therapeutic diphenylcyclopropenone sensitization with weekly scalp DPC. Germline V lookup: CDR1 SNHLY, CDR2 FYNNEI. The V end lost 8 bases, the J end lost 0 bases, and 14 bases lay between the germline ends. The CDR3 has 15 residues. TCRdb re-derived calls from the RACE reads in MiXCR, one entry per CDR3 protein. There are approximately 79,000 distinct CDR3 sequences in the sample; 7.5% to 9.5% occur only once, and 2.5% to 3% lies in the top ten. This sample is drawn from a study of human T cells and chemical hapten exposure. Study-level points and caveats: Controls formed significantly fewer large CDR3 similarity clusters than expanded TCRs did. After DPC sensitization, TCRs above 1 in 1000 frequency showed no change.

The sequencing used whole blood, collected in connection with sensitization to the hapten diphenylcyclopropenone (DPC). This clonotype was obtained from a man in his forties with alopecia areata. Some clones in this sample may be carry-over from other donors' samples. The gene calls are TRBV2 and TRBJ1-5; D gene uncertain. CDR3 nucleotides: TGTGCCAGCTGCGCCGAAGGAGATAGCAATCAGCCCCAGCATTTT. Amino acids: CASCAEGDSNQPQHF.